The 9 T cell receptor beta chains in this list originate from one sample, sequenced in a study of blood T cell repertoires in COVID-19. Profiled with immunoSEQ multiplex PCR; TCRdb holds only in-frame clones, not every one. The table shows approximately 270,000 clones, with approximately 89% occurring only once. The sample comprised PBMCs or T cells enriched from blood (not recorded which). These receptors came from a woman in her sixties or seventies who had recovered from COVID-19.

The chain employs TRBV10-3 and TRBJ2-3; no reliable D call. This CDR3 contains 13 residues. The germline V gene encodes CDR1 ENHRY and CDR2 SYGVKD. The V end lost 2 bases, the J end lost 6 bases, and 9 bases lay between the germline ends. CDR3 loop: CAISEMVRDTQYF. Here the CDR3 DNA reads TGTGCCATCAGTGAGATGGTACGGGATACGCAGTATTTT.

The chain has TRBV24-1 and TRBJ1-2; a weak D match, TRBD1 (6 bases). V dropped 3 bases and J dropped 3 bases, with 7 bases sitting between them. The CDR3 has 13 residues. Germline CDR1 and CDR2: KGHDR and SFDVKD. CDR3 sequence: CATSDGQHYGYTF. In DNA form, the CDR3 reads TGTGCCACCAGTGATGGACAGCACTATGGCTACACCTTC.

The chain recombines TRBV3-1 (or the pseudogene TRBV3-2) with TRBJ1-1; D gene unclear. CDR1 is LGHDT, CDR2 YNNKEL, per germline (reference sequence). CDR3 length equals 15 residues. The V and J ends lost 0 bases and 2 bases respectively, with 10 bases between them. CDR3 sequence: CASSQDWRANTEAFF. In DNA, the CDR3 is TGTGCCAGCAGCCAAGATTGGAGGGCTAACACTGAAGCTTTCTTT.

The chain combines TRBV6-5 with TRBJ2-1; a possible D gene is TRBD2 (7 bases). Germline CDR1 is MNHEY and CDR2 is SVGAGI. Trimming took 8 bases from V and 0 from J, leaving 14 bases between them. The length of the CDR3 is 15 residues. The CDR3 DNA sequence: TGTGCCAGCTGGCGGGGGACAATCTCCTACAATGAGCAGTTCTTC. It translates to CASWRGTISYNEQFF.

The V call is TRBV5-1, the J call TRBJ2-7; 7 positions agree with TRBD1. CDR1 is SGHRS and CDR2 is YFSETQ in the germline V gene. With V trimmed by 4 bases and J by 3 bases, 7 bases remained unmatched. CDR3 size: 14 residues. The chain's CDR3 is CASSSTGTDYEQYF. In nucleotides, the CDR3 is TGCGCCAGCAGCAGTACCGGGACAGACTACGAGCAGTACTTC.

This sequence joins TRBV24-1 and TRBJ1-1, with 7 nucleotides matching TRBD1. Germline V lookup: CDR1 KGHDR, CDR2 SFDVKD. Losses at the gene ends were 7 bases for V and 4 bases for J; bases not matched to a gene: 5. The CDR3 sequence is 13 residues long. CDR3 in DNA: TGTGCCACCAGGAGACAGGGTAGCACTGAAGCTTTCTTT. Translated: CATRRQGSTEAFF.

The chain employs TRBV6-5 and TRBJ2-7; 10 bases are shared with TRBD2. V was pared by 7 bases and J by 7 bases, with 10 bases of the junction left unmatched. The CDR3 consists of 14 residues. CDR1 MNHEY and CDR2 SVGAGI come from the germline V gene. The CDR3: CASNILGLASEQYF. CDR3 DNA sequence: TGTGCCAGCAATATTTTGGGACTAGCGAGTGAGCAGTACTTC.

This rearrangement joins TRBV10-3 to TRBJ1-1; a possible D gene is TRBD1 (6 bases). Between the trimmed V and J ends, which lost 3 bases and 1 base, there was a span of 9 bases. Germline loops: CDR1 ENHRY, CDR2 SYGVKD. The CDR3 runs to 14 residues. Here the CDR3 reads CAISEVQGNTEAFF. CDR3 in DNA: TGTGCCATCAGTGAAGTACAGGGGAACACTGAAGCTTTCTTT.

This chain connects TRBV7-6 to TRBJ2-2, with D uncertain. V was shortened by 5 bases and J by 3 bases, with 10 bases between the two germline ends. This CDR3 spans 14 amino acids. Germline V lookup: CDR1 SGHVS, CDR2 FNYEAQ. CDR3 sequence reads: CASSPLRDTGELFF. The CDR3 region has the DNA TGTGCCAGCAGCCCGCTTCGGGACACCGGGGAGCTGTTTTTT.